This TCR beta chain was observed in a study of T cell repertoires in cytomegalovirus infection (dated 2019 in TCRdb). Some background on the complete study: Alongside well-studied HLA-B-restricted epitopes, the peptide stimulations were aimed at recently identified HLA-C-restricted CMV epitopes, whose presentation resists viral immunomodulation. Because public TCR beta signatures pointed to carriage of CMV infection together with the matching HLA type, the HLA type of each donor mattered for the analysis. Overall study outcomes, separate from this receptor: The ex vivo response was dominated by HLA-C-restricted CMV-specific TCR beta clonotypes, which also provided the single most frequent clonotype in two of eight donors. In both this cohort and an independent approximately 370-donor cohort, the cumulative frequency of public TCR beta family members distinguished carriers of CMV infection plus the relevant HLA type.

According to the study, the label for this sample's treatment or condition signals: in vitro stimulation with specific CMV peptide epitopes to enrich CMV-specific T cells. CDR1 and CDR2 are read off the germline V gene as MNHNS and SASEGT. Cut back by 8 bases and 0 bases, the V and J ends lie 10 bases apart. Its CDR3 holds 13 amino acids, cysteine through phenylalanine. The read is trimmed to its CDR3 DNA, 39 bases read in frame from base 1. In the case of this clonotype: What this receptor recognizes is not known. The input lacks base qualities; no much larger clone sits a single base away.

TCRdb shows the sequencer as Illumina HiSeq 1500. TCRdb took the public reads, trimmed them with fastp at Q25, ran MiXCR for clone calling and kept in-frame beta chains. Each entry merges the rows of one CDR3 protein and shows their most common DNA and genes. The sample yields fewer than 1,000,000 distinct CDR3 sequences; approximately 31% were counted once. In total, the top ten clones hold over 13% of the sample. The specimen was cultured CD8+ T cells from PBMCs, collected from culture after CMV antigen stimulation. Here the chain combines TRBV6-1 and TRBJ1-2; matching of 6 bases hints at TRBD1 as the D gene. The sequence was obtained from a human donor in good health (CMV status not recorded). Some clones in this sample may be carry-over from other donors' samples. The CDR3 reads CASGEGANYGYTF. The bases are TGTGCCAGCGGGGAGGGGGCTAACTATGGCTACACCTTC.